This entry lists 22 T cell receptor beta chains sequenced from one sample in a study of regulatory T cells in long-lasting Graves disease. Stated time point: newly diagnosed GD, antithyroid drugs for less than 3 months. From RNA extracted from PBMCs, the TCR library was made. Building the TCR beta libraries relied on iRepertoire HTBI primers, and CDR3 regions underwent Arm-PCR. MiXCR, applied by TCRdb to the multiplex PCR reads, yields one record per CDR3 protein. The sample carries 400,000 to 500,000 distinct CDR3 sequences, around 14% recorded once. Another study also made use of these data, one on T cells in Graves' hyperthyroidism and ophthalmopathy.

The source material was peripheral blood mononuclear cells (PBMCs), sampled at new diagnosis, from a patient treated with antithyroid drugs. These receptors came from a woman aged 30 to 39 with Graves disease.

The table lists this clonotype with many counts. The V gene is TRBV20-1, the J gene TRBJ1-1, with D uncertain. Germline V gene sequence: CDR1 DFQATT, CDR2 SNEGSKA (reference sequence). The ends were cut back, 4 bases at V and 1 base at J, with 4 bases in the middle. The CDR3 totals 11 residues. CDR3 nucleotides: TGCAGTGCTACGGGGAACACTGAAGCTTTCTTT. This codes for CSATGNTEAFF.

This clonotype was seen ten or more times. This rearrangement joins TRBV7-9 to TRBJ2-7; D gene uncertain. The length of the CDR3 is 11 residues. CDR1 SEHNR and CDR2 FQNEAQ come from the germline V gene (reference sequence). The V end was cut by 5 bases, the J end by 7 bases, with 9 bases between. DNA of the CDR3: TGTGCCAGCAGCGTGGGTTGGGAGCAGTACTTC. Its translation is CASSVGWEQYF. The variable domain in full, with the rest retrieved from reference TRBV7-9 and TRBJ2-7, is DTGVSQNPRHKITKRGQNVTFRCDPISEHNRLYWYRQTLGQGPEFLTYFQNEAQLEKSRLLSDRFSAERPKGSFSTLEIQRTEQGDSAMYLCASSVGWEQYFGPGTRLTVT.

The chain recombines TRBV18 with TRBJ1-1; TRBD1 matches 7 bases. This CDR3 contains 14 residues. The trim removed 3 bases at V and 6 bases at J, leaving 7 bases unmatched. CDR1 and CDR2 from the germline V gene are KGHSH and LQKENI. CDR3 amino acids: CASSPQGGVAEAFF. The CDR3 DNA follows: TGTGCCAGCTCACCCCAAGGGGGCGTAGCTGAAGCTTTCTTT.

The chain employs TRBV14 and TRBJ2-7; D unclear. The germline V gene encodes CDR1 SGHDN and CDR2 FVKESK. The CDR3 runs 13 residues. V was clipped by 1 base and J by 3 bases, with 7 bases between them. CDR3 sequence: CASSQGAFYEQYF. Here the CDR3 DNA reads TGTGCCAGCAGCCAAGGGGCATTCTACGAGCAGTACTTC.

This clonotype was observed at least ten times. The V gene is TRBV28, the J gene TRBJ2-7; TRBD1 matches 7 bases. The CDR3 is 14 amino acids. Germline-derived CDR1 and CDR2 are MDHEN and SYDVKM. Trimming at V came to 4 bases and at J to 2 bases, leaving 5 bases not matched to a gene. CDR3 sequence (DNA): TGTGCCAGCAGTTCTGAGGGGGCCGCCTACGAGCAGTACTTC. It translates to CASSSEGAAYEQYF.

This clonotype was seen ten or more times. The chain uses TRBV11-2 and TRBJ1-6; D gene uncertain. CDR1 SGHAT and CDR2 FQNNGV come from the germline V gene. CDR3 length: 16 amino acids. Trimming removed 3 bases from V and 7 bases from J, with 16 bases in between. The CDR3 bases are TGTGCCAGCAGCTTGTATGGAGGGAACGCAAATTCACCCCTCCACTTT. This gives the protein CASSLYGGNANSPLHF. The entire variable domain, with the rest obtained from reference TRBV11-2 and TRBJ1-6, is as follows: EAGVAQSPRYKIIEKRQSVAFWCNPISGHATLYWYQQILGQGPKLLIQFQNNGVVDDSQLPKDRFSAERLKGVDSTLKIQPAKLEDSAVYLCASSLYGGNANSPLHFGNGTRLTVT.

This clonotype appeared a few times. The chain is built from TRBV6-1 and TRBJ2-4, with TRBD2 as a possible D gene (5 bases). V was cut by 6 bases and J by 0 bases, with 12 bases left in between. The CDR3 extends over 15 amino acids. Germline lookup yields CDR1 MNHNS and CDR2 SASEGT. This chain's CDR3 is CASSSPGLAKNIQYF. The CDR3 nucleotides are TGTGCCAGCAGCTCTCCCGGACTAGCCAAAAACATTCAGTACTTC.

In this sample, this clonotype turned up many times. The J gene is TRBJ2-1, the V gene TRBV7-2, with TRBD2 matching 9 bases. The CDR3 loop spans 20 amino acids. The germline gives CDR1 SGHTA, CDR2 FQGNSA. The junction had 17 bases not matched to a gene; V was cut back by 5 bases and J by 0 bases. The CDR3 DNA is TGTGCCAGCAGCCAAGTTAGCGGGAGAGGAAGTCCGAGCTCCTACAATGAGCAGTTCTTC. Residues: CASSQVSGRGSPSSYNEQFF.

This clonotype showed up just a few times. J is TRBJ2-5 and V is TRBV6-1, with a weak D call TRBD1 (6 bases). CDR3 length: 15 amino acids. Germline V gene data show CDR1 as MNHNS and CDR2 as SASEGT. The ends were cut back, 5 bases at V and 4 bases at J, with 17 bases in the middle. The CDR3 region is CASSRAPGQLETQYF. CDR3 bases: TGTGCCAGCAGTCGTGCCCCCGGACAGCTAGAGACCCAGTACTTC.

This clonotype has a handful of counts. The chain combines TRBV27 with TRBJ2-1, with TRBD1 matching over 7 bases. CDR3 size: 16 residues. CDR1 is MNHEY, CDR2 SMNVEV, per germline (reference sequence). The trim removed 5 bases at V and 8 bases at J, leaving 15 bases unmatched. CDR3 sequence (DNA): TGTGCCAGCAGTCCAGGGGGTCGAGGGAGCGTGTATGAGCAGTTCTTC. Translating gives CASSPGGRGSVYEQFF.

Only a few counts were recorded for this clonotype. This likely came from a read error, as a far larger clone is one base away. The chain couples TRBV11-2 to TRBJ2-1, with D possibly being TRBD2 (7 bases). The DNA matches TRBJ2-5 better at its end, which makes the J call doubtful. The CDR3 loop spans 15 amino acids. The germline V gene has CDR1 SGHAT and CDR2 FQNNGV. CDR3 DNA: TGTGCCAGCAGAAGCGGGACACAGGCCCAAGAGACCCAGTACTTC. Translating gives CASRSGTQAQETQYF.

This clonotype was found a few times. DNA for the CDR3: TGTGCCAGTAGTGTGACTAGCGGGAGTGGCAATGAGCAGTTCTTC. Translating gives CASSVTSGSGNEQFF. The chain is built from TRBV19 and TRBJ2-1; TRBD2 agrees at 12 bases. Germline CDR1 is LNHDA and CDR2 is SQIVND (reference sequence). Trimming removed 5 bases from V and 6 bases from J; junction bases left unmatched: 5. The CDR3 runs 15 residues.

V is TRBV20-1 and J is TRBJ2-1; 13 positions agree with TRBD2. The junction had 6 bases not matched to a gene; V was cut back by 6 bases and J by 10 bases. The germline V gene has CDR1 DFQATT and CDR2 SNEGSKA (reference sequence). This CDR3 spans 13 amino acids. DNA of the CDR3: TGCAGTGCCAGGACTAGCGGGAGAGGGGAGCAGTTCTTC. This sequence encodes CSARTSGRGEQFF.

This clonotype showed up many times. This rearrangement joins TRBV12-3 or TRBV12-4 to TRBJ2-1; TRBD2 matches at 7 bases. J was trimmed by 0 bases and V by 8 bases; bases with no gene match: 4. The CDR3 covers 14 residues. The CDR3 DNA sequence: TGTGCCAGCCTCCGGACTAGCTCCTACAATGAGCAGTTCTTC. Amino acid sequence: CASLRTSSYNEQFF.

This clonotype was observed at least ten times. The J gene is TRBJ1-2, the V gene TRBV18; a weak D match, TRBD1 (5 bases). The CDR3 has 14 residues. Germline V gene sequence: CDR1 KGHSH, CDR2 LQKENI. V shed 2 bases and J shed 0 bases, with 7 bases lying between them. The CDR3 loop is CASSPGTANYGYTF. CDR3 nucleotide sequence: TGTGCCAGCTCACCAGGGACGGCTAACTATGGCTACACCTTC.

There are many counts of this clonotype. The V call is TRBV9, the J call TRBJ2-1, with 10 bases aligning to TRBD2. The CDR3 has 15 amino acids. V gave up 0 bases and J gave up 8 bases; unmatched junction bases: 5. CDR1 SGDLS and CDR2 YYNGEE come from the germline V gene. The CDR3 nucleotides are TGTGCCAGCAGCGTAGAGGTAGCGGGGGGCGATGAGCAGTTCTTC. Residues: CASSVEVAGGDEQFF.

The V call is TRBV7-9, the J call TRBJ2-7; possibly TRBD2 for D (5 bases). Germline V gene lookup returns CDR1 SEHNR and CDR2 FQNEAQ (reference sequence). Trimming pared 5 bases from V and 3 bases from J, leaving 17 bases between. The CDR3 runs 15 residues. The CDR3 DNA reads as TGTGCCAGCAGCATACCCACTAGTCTCGGCTACGAGCAGTACTTC. Encoded protein: CASSIPTSLGYEQYF.

DNA for the CDR3: TGTGCCGACCCGAGTAGACGCAATCAGCCCCAGCATTTT. Translated, it gives CADPSRRNQPQHF. The chain carries TRBV6-1 and TRBJ1-5, with D uncertain. The ends were cut back, 11 bases at V and 2 bases at J, with 13 bases in the middle. From germline, CDR1 is MNHNS and CDR2 SASEGT. The CDR3 runs 13 residues.

This clonotype was found many times. The chain uses TRBV2 and TRBJ1-2, with D hard to call. V gave up 0 bases and J gave up 8 bases, with 22 bases separating them. Germline V gene data show CDR1 as SNHLY and CDR2 as FYNNEI. The CDR3 has 17 amino acids. CDR3 amino acids: CASSEALAGPPGGGYTF. Here the CDR3 DNA reads TGTGCCAGCAGTGAAGCGCTTGCTGGACCCCCCGGCGGGGGCTACACCTTC.

There are a few counts of this clonotype. The J gene is TRBJ2-2, the V gene TRBV24-1; weak D call: TRBD2 (5 bases). V dropped 4 bases and J dropped 5 bases, with 10 bases sitting between them. Looked up from germline, CDR1 is KGHDR and CDR2 is SFDVKD. The CDR3 covers 14 residues. In DNA, the CDR3 is TGTGCCACCAGTGACGGGGTTAGGACCGGGGAGCTGTTTTTT. It encodes CATSDGVRTGELFF.

The chain recombines TRBV7-9 with TRBJ2-1; 8 nucleotides match TRBD2. The DNA end is a closer match to TRBJ2-5, so the J assignment may be wrong. The length of the CDR3 is 14 residues. Germline V gene sequence: CDR1 SEHNR, CDR2 FQNEAQ (reference sequence). The chain's CDR3 is CASSSRGLVETQYF. DNA for the CDR3: TGTGCCAGCAGCTCCAGGGGACTAGTGGAGACCCAGTACTTC.

This clonotype was seen many times. V usage is TRBV28 and J usage is TRBJ2-7, with 13 bases identical to TRBD2. The CDR3 runs to 15 residues. V gave up 4 bases and J gave up 4 bases; unmatched junction bases: 4. The germline V gene encodes CDR1 MDHEN and CDR2 SYDVKM. The CDR3 DNA follows: TGTGCCAGCAGTTCACTAGCGGGAGGGCGATACGAGCAGTACTTC. As protein: CASSSLAGGRYEQYF. Using reference TRBV28 and TRBJ2-7 for the parts outside the CDR3, the full variable domain is DVKVTQSSRYLVKRTGEKVFLECVQDMDHENMFWYRQDPGLGLRLIYFSYDVKMKEKGDIPEGYSVSREKKERFSLILESASTNQTSMYLCASSSLAGGRYEQYFGPGTRLTVT.